This T cell receptor (beta chain) was recorded in a study of T cells after yellow fever vaccination (dated 2019 in TCRdb). With regard to the full study: Libraries from fractions with low cell numbers were prepared with the SMART-Seq v4 Ultra Low Input RNA kit. Bulk TCR alpha and beta repertoires were sequenced longitudinally to track T-cell clones before and after primary and booster YFV17D yellow fever vaccination. Two healthy male donors made up the cohort, one aged 18 to 29 years and the other aged 30 to 40 years. Blood samples were taken at several timepoints before and after primary and secondary immunization, and bulk PBMC replicates and cell subsets were isolated.

The sample's treatment or condition, from its label and the paper: live attenuated yellow fever vaccine strain. At every blood-draw timepoint, two biological replicates of bulk PBMCs were collected. PBMCs were isolated from peripheral blood using a standard Ficoll-Paque protocol. RNA was extracted with TriZol from bulk PBMCs, CD4 and CD8 fractions, and dextramer-positive and dextramer-negative fractions. TCR cDNA was made using 5'RACE template switching, a step that added a universal primer site and unique molecular identifiers. cDNA synthesis was primed from both the TCR alpha and TCR beta constant segments. Library amplification involved two PCR steps, and the second step added sample barcodes and sequencing adapters. Libraries were sequenced on Illumina HiSeq 2500 (2x100 bp) or NovaSeq (2x150 bp). From the authors' description of their analysis: Demultiplexing of reads and collapsing into UMI consensus sequences were performed with MIGEC, and V(D)J alignment was carried out with MiXCR. Using edgeR on replicate PBMC samples, clonotypes were called vaccine-responding if FDR was below 0.01 and the log2 fold change was above 5 up to day 15. Each bulk clonotype was labeled CD4 or CD8 based on which sequenced repertoire, CD4 or CD8, contained the clonotype at higher abundance. TCRdb handled the public reads itself, with Q25 trimming in fastp and clone calling in MiXCR, and kept productive beta chains. CDR3 protein sequences are deduplicated, and each keeps its most common genes and DNA. The V and J calls follow TCRdb's processing rather than the paper's. The sample records under 550,000 distinct CDR3 sequences, around a fifth of which are singletons. 16% of the sample is in the top ten clones.

From its cysteine to its phenylalanine, the CDR3 spans 15 amino acids. Only the CDR3 part of the read is kept: 45 bases, read in frame from the first base. CDR1 and CDR2 were assigned from the germline V gene as SGHDT and YYEEEE. At the junction V is shortened by 5 bases and J by 6 bases; bases outside the gene matches: 9. In regard to this clonotype: It has no known antigen specificity. There are no base qualities to consult, and no much larger clone falls within one base.

Results the study describes overall, beyond this receptor: A small share of clonotypes was detected in both CD4 and CD8 compartments, with the overlap likely arising from convergent recombination. After the booster, most of the clones that had expanded following primary vaccination were detected again (roughly 97% of CD4 and 88% of CD8), which suggests that memory was broadly maintained. The secondary T-cell response was weaker than the primary response but faster, peaking on day 5 instead of day 15. Because only two donors were included in the study, the extent to which the findings can be generalized is limited. FACS-sorted repertoires could contain abundant contaminating clonotypes from the bulk population, so computational filtering was required.

The starting material was PBMCs, obtained 21 days after the first yellow fever vaccination. This receptor was taken from a man aged 18 to 29 who received the YFV17D yellow fever vaccine. This chain joins TRBV5-6 to TRBJ2-2; a stretch of 8 junction bases matches TRBD1. Here is the DNA: TGTGCCAGCAGACCAGGGGGCCCTATGGCCGGGGAGCTGTTTTTT. The encoded protein is CASRPGGPMAGELFF.